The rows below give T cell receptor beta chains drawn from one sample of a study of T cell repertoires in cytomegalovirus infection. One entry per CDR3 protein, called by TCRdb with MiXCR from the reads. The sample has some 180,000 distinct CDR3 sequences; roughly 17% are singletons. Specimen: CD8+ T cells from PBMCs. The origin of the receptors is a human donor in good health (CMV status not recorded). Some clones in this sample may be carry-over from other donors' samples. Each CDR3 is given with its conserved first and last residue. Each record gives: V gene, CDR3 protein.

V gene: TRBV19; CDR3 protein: CASSPQTVDNEKLFF
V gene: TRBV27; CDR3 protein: CASSLRRGAPSYNEQFF
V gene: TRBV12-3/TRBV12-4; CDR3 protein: CASSLGDGIQYF
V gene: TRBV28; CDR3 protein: CASSLDGEETQYF
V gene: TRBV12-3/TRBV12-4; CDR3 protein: CASSQSSYNSPLHF
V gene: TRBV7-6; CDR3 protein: CASSLGGAGTEAFF
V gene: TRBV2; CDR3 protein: CATPGQGPTTEAFF
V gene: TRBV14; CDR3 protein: CASSQANRGSYGYTF
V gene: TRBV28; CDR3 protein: CAVNGGDSYNEQFF
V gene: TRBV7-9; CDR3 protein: CASSAQGFPSTDTQYF
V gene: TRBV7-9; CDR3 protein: CASSPKTTSTKEQYF
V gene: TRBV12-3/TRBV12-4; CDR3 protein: CASGQGMDGYTF
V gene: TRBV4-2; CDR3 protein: CASSQGTLQGYNQPQHF
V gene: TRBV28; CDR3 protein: CASWGTAAKKLFF
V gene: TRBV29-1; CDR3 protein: CSAGDGHSYEQYF
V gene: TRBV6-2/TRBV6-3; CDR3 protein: CASSYPGELFF
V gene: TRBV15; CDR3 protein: CATSREGTGSRTEAFF
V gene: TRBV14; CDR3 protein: CASSEIGGSYGYTF
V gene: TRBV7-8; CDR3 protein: CASSLNLNGYTF
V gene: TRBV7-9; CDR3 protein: CASSSGWGEQFF
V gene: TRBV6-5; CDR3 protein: CASTSSWVGLSNSPLHF
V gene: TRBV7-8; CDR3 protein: CASTDRVGSYNSPLHF
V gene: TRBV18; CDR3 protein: CASSPQDRSGRGETQYF
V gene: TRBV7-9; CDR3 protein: CASSPTGTGKNIQYF
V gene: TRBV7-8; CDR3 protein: CASSGVMGQATNEKLFF
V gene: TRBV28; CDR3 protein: CASSLWGRDTEAFF
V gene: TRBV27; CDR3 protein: CASSPLSRDQPQHF
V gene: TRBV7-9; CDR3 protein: CASSLDGSSSYEQYF
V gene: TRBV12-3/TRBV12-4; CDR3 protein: CASTRGASNQPQHF
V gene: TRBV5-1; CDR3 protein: CASSLLEGTRSEQFF
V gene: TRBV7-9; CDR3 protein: CASSWTGGGNTEAFF
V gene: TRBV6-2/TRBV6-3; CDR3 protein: CASGRQANQPQHF
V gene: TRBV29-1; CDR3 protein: CSVEGLAGGSYNEQFF
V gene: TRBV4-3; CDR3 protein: CASSQDWGGGSVAFF
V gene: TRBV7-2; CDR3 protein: CASSLSPSGGSETQYF
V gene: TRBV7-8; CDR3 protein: CASSQDDSRDTQYF
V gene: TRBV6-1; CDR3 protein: CASKLDGAYNEQFF
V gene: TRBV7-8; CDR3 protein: CASSSPGANVLTF
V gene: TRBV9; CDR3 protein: CASSVVGGNTEAFF
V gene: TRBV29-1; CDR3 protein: CMGSEYNEQFF
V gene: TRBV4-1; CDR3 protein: CASSPRAGDPRVGYGYTF
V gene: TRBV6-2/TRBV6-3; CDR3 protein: CASSSERTQYF
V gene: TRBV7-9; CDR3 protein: CASSPARSGNTIYF
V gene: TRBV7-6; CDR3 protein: CASSLGGQGTTEAFF
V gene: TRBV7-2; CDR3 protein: CASSLGRSIAKNIQYF
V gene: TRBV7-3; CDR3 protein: CASSLMGTVGTEAFF
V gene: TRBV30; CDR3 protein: CAWSVTTSGTGYYNEQFF
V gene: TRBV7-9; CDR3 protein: CASSPRPVSSTDTQYF
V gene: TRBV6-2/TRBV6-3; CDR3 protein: CASSTGTGGFNEQFF